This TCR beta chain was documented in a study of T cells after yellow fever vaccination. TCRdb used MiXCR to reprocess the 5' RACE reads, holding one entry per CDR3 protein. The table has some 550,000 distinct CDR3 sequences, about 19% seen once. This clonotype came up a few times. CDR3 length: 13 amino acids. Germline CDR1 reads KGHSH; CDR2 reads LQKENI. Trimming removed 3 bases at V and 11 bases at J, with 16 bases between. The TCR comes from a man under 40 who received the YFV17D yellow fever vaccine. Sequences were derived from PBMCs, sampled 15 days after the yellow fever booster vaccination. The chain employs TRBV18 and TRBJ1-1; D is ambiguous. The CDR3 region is CASSPERELMAFF. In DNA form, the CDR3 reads TGTGCCAGCTCACCCGAGCGGGAGTTAATGGCTTTCTTT.